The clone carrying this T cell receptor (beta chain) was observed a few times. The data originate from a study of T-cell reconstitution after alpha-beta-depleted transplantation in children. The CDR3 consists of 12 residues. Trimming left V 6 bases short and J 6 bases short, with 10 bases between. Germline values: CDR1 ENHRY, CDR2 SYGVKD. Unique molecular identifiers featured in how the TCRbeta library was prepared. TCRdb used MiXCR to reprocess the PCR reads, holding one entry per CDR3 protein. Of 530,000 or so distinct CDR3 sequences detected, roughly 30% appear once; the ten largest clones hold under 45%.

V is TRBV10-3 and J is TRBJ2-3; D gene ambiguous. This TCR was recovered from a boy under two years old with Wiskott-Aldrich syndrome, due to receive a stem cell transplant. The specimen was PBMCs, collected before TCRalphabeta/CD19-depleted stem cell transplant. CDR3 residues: CAISGTGDTQYF. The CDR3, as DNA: TGTGCCATCAGCGGTACCGGTGATACGCAGTATTTT.